What follows describes a single T cell receptor (beta chain). Its matching antigen is unknown. The sample is drawn from a study of T cell responses to AZD1222 COVID-19 vaccine. Study summary: Some second doses came at about 4 weeks and others at about 12 weeks; these were pooled.

Clones were read by immunoSEQ multiplex PCR, and TCRdb kept only the in-frame ones, dropping some. The top ten hold 2% to 3% of the sample, which has some 130,000 clones, 88% seen once. The germline V gene encodes CDR1 MDHEN and CDR2 SYDVKM. With V trimmed by 6 bases and J by 2 bases, 9 bases remained unmatched. CDR3 length equals 15 residues. General study results and limits: Following two doses of AZD1222, Spike-specific TCR breadth and depth rose. In a largely white British group with more females than males, clonal diversity was possibly underestimated. Baseline seropositivity characterized only six or seven AZD1222 recipients.

This sequence joins TRBV28 and TRBJ2-7, with 8 bases identical to TRBD2. The TCR originated in an adult in good health. Specimen: peripheral blood, collected on day 0 of AZD1222 vaccination. The CDR3, as DNA: TGTGCCAGCAGAGCCTCCGAGCGGGGGACCTACGAGCAGTACTTC. Residues: CASRASERGTYEQYF.